Presented here are 26 T cell receptor beta chains from one specimen sequenced in a study of OX40 agonist ivuxolimab in advanced cancers. Generated by immunoSEQ multiplex PCR, the TCRdb table keeps only in-frame clones and is missing some. The sample holds about 75,000 clones, about 85% seen once. Specimen: CD4+ or CD8+ T cells sorted from blood, collected in a trial of the OX40 agonist ivuxolimab. These TCRs come from an adult with an advanced solid tumor such as melanoma, head and neck, liver or kidney cancer.

The CDR3 here is CASSTYRDQPQHF. The CDR3 DNA reads as TGTGCCAGTAGTACGTACAGGGATCAGCCCCAGCATTTT. The chain couples TRBV19 to TRBJ1-5; tentatively, D is TRBD1 (6 bases). Trimming cost V 4 bases and J 5 bases, with 9 bases left between them. Looked up from germline, CDR1 is LNHDA and CDR2 is SQIVND (reference sequence). This CDR3 region has 13 residues.

This rearrangement joins TRBV18 to TRBJ1-1; D ambiguous. V was pared by 4 bases and J by 2 bases, with 11 bases between. Germline V gives CDR1 KGHSH, CDR2 LQKENI. This CDR3 has 14 residues. CDR3 loop: CASSQDGDNTEAFF. CDR3 DNA sequence: TGTGCCAGCTCACAGGACGGAGATAACACTGAAGCTTTCTTT.

A single count supports this clone. The V call is TRBV27, the J call TRBJ2-5, with 7 bases identical to TRBD2. The ends lost 5 bases at V and 2 bases at J; junction bases unmatched: 11. The length of the CDR3 is 16 residues. Germline assignment: CDR1 MNHEY and CDR2 SMNVEV (reference sequence). In DNA form, the CDR3 reads TGTGCCAGCAGTACTCGGGGTAGCGGGTCACAAGAGACCCAGTACTTC. It encodes CASSTRGSGSQETQYF.

The J gene is TRBJ2-1, the V gene TRBV28; D not resolved. Germline CDR1 and CDR2: MDHEN and SYDVKM. The CDR3 length is 15 residues. V was trimmed by 7 bases and J by 3 bases, leaving 16 bases between them. The CDR3, as DNA: TGTGCCAGCACCCAACACGGAACCTACTACAATGAGCAGTTCTTC. Translating it yields CASTQHGTYYNEQFF.

The gene calls are TRBV2 and TRBJ2-1; the D gene is possibly TRBD2 (6 bases). Germline loops: CDR1 SNHLY, CDR2 FYNNEI. CDR3 size: 13 residues. V was clipped by 7 bases and J by 8 bases, with 15 bases between them. In DNA form, the CDR3 reads TGTGCCAGCAACGAGCGACTAGTCCATGAGCAGTTCTTC. Its protein product is CASNERLVHEQFF.

In its sample, this clone was seen a few times. The rearrangement uses TRBV14 and TRBJ2-1; 8 nucleotides match TRBD1. Trimming removed 3 bases from V and 4 bases from J; junction bases left unmatched: 11. From germline, CDR1 is SGHDN and CDR2 FVKESK. CDR3 size: 17 residues. The CDR3 nucleotides read TGTGCCAGCAGCCAGGAGTATACAGGGGGGAATTACAATGAGCAGTTCTTC. Its protein is CASSQEYTGGNYNEQFF. The variable domain in full, with the rest retrieved from reference TRBV14 and TRBJ2-1, is EAGVTQFPSHSVIEKGQTVTLRCDPISGHDNLYWYRRVMGKEIKFLLHFVKESKQDESGMPNNRFLAERTGGTYSTLKVQPAELEDSGVYFCASSQEYTGGNYNEQFFGPGTRLTVL.

The chain links TRBV2 to TRBJ2-2; 9 nucleotides match TRBD1. Losses at the gene ends were 6 bases for V and 7 bases for J; bases not matched to a gene: 6. Germline V lookup: CDR1 SNHLY, CDR2 FYNNEI. There are 14 residues in the CDR3. DNA for the CDR3: TGTGCCAGCAGCGCCGGGACAGGGTACGGGGAGCTGTTTTTT. Amino acids: CASSAGTGYGELFF.

The chain uses TRBV10-2 and TRBJ2-7, with D possibly matching TRBD1 (6 bases). The ends were cut back, 7 bases at V and 2 bases at J, with 15 bases in the middle. The germline CDR1 and CDR2 sequences are WSHSY and SAAADI. CDR3 size: 14 residues. This CDR3 is CASNRARPPYEQYF. The CDR3 DNA sequence: TGCGCCAGCAACAGGGCGAGGCCCCCCTACGAGCAGTACTTC.

The chain employs TRBV10-1 and TRBJ2-1; 7 nucleotides line up with TRBD2. There are 12 residues in the CDR3. Germline trimming cut 4 bases from V and 10 bases from J; bases unmatched to any gene: 4. Germline V lookup: CDR1 WNHNN, CDR2 SYGVQD (reference sequence). The CDR3 loop reads CASSGVAGEQFF. CDR3 DNA: TGCGCCAGCAGTGGAGTAGCGGGCGAGCAGTTCTTC.

V gene TRBV5-6 combines with J gene TRBJ1-1; D is ambiguous. There are 14 residues in the CDR3. CDR1 SGHDT and CDR2 YYEEEE come from the germline V gene. Trimming took 2 bases from V and 0 from J, leaving 8 bases between them. The CDR3 DNA follows: TGTGCCAGCAGCTTCGTCCGGCTGAACACTGAAGCTTTCTTT. Protein: CASSFVRLNTEAFF. The full variable domain, with the rest looked up from reference TRBV5-6 and TRBJ1-1, is DAGVTQSPTHLIKTRGQQVTLRCSPKSGHDTVSWYQQALGQGPQFIFQYYEEEERQRGNFPDRFSGHQFPNYSSELNVNALLLGDSALYLCASSFVRLNTEAFFGQGTRLTVV.

V usage is TRBV10-3 and J usage is TRBJ2-1; 10 nucleotides align to TRBD1. CDR3 length: 14 residues. V gave up 6 bases and J gave up 8 bases; unmatched junction bases: 7. CDR1 and CDR2 from the germline V gene are ENHRY and SYGVKD. The CDR3 spells CAIRGDRGGDEQFF. The CDR3 nucleotides are TGTGCCATCAGGGGGGACAGGGGAGGAGATGAGCAGTTCTTC.

This clone has a single count. V is TRBV5-1 and J is TRBJ1-1; D may be TRBD1 (5 bases). Trimming took 5 bases from V and 0 from J, leaving 17 bases between them. CDR1 and CDR2 (germline): SGHRS, YFSETQ. The CDR3 loop spans 16 amino acids. Here the CDR3 reads CASRHYPDSMNTEAFF. The CDR3 nucleotides read TGCGCCAGCAGACACTACCCCGACAGTATGAACACTGAAGCTTTCTTT.

The V and J genes are TRBV19 and TRBJ2-5; 7 bases are shared with TRBD2. The CDR3 covers 12 residues. Germline loops: CDR1 LNHDA, CDR2 SQIVND (reference sequence). Trimming cost V 5 bases and J 5 bases; bases outside gene matches: 2. DNA for the CDR3: TGTGCCAGTAGTGGGGGGGTTGAGACCCAGTACTTC. Translated: CASSGGVETQYF. Full variable domain (missing parts from reference TRBV19 and TRBJ2-5): DGGITQSPKYLFRKEGQNVTLSCEQNLNHDAMYWYRQDPGQGLRLIYYSQIVNDFQKGDIAEGYSVSREKKESFPLTVTSAQKNPTAFYLCASSGGVETQYFGPGTRLLVL.

The chain is built from TRBV7-9 and TRBJ2-2; 10 nucleotides line up with TRBD2. The length of the CDR3 is 16 residues. Germline V gene sequence: CDR1 SEHNR, CDR2 FQNEAQ (reference sequence). V shed 2 bases, J shed 3 bases, and the junction held 3 bases outside the gene matches. The CDR3 bases are TGTGCCAGCAGCTTATCAAGCGGGAGGGACACCGGGGAGCTGTTTTTT. It encodes CASSLSSGRDTGELFF. Together with reference TRBV7-9 and TRBJ2-2, the CDR3 gives the full variable domain: DTGVSQNPRHKITKRGQNVTFRCDPISEHNRLYWYRQTLGQGPEFLTYFQNEAQLEKSRLLSDRFSAERPKGSFSTLEIQRTEQGDSAMYLCASSLSSGRDTGELFFGEGSRLTVL.

V and J are TRBV28 and TRBJ2-3, with TRBD2 matching over 8 bases. After removal of 4 bases from V and 6 bases from J, the junction contained 3 bases not matched to a gene. Germline V lookup: CDR1 MDHEN, CDR2 SYDVKM. CDR3 length: 13 residues. The CDR3 bases are TGTGCCAGCAGTTATTCGGGAGGGGATACGCAGTATTTT. Encoded protein: CASSYSGGDTQYF.

This clone has only a few counts. The same CDR3 can be traced to other DNA sequences in this sample. V usage is TRBV10-2 and J usage is TRBJ1-5; TRBD1 matches at 7 bases. J lost 7 bases, V lost 8 bases, and 8 bases had no gene match. The germline V gene has CDR1 WSHSY and CDR2 SAAADI. This CDR3 has 13 amino acids. CDR3 sequence: CASSEGARQPQHF. Written as DNA, the CDR3 is TGCGCCAGCTCCGAGGGGGCCAGGCAGCCCCAGCATTTT.

V usage is TRBV7-9 and J usage is TRBJ1-5; 10 nucleotides line up with TRBD1. The CDR3 covers 14 residues. J gave up 6 bases and V 5 bases, and 4 bases lay outside the gene matches. Germline CDR1 reads SEHNR; CDR2 reads FQNEAQ (reference sequence). As DNA, the CDR3 is TGTGCCAGCAGCCCTGGACAGGGGGTTCAGCCCCAGCATTTT. This codes for CASSPGQGVQPQHF.

The chain is built from TRBV5-1 and TRBJ2-2; D gene uncertain. Trimming took 4 bases from V and 2 from J, leaving 9 bases between them. This CDR3 region has 14 residues. Germline values: CDR1 SGHRS, CDR2 YFSETQ. The CDR3 sequence is CASSLHENTGELFF. The CDR3 nucleotides read TGCGCCAGCAGCCTTCACGAAAACACCGGGGAGCTGTTTTTT.

This rearrangement joins TRBV5-4 to TRBJ2-1; TRBD2 might be the D (6 bases). The CDR3 is 15 amino acids. Germline V lookup: CDR1 SGHNT, CDR2 YYREEE (reference sequence). Deletions cut 2 bases from V and 1 base from J, with 10 bases between. CDR3 DNA sequence: TGTGCCAGCAGCTTAGACGGGAGTTCCTACAATGAGCAGTTCTTC. Protein: CASSLDGSSYNEQFF.

The genes are TRBV5-4 and TRBJ2-7; D might be TRBD1 (5 bases). The CDR3 is made up of 13 amino acids. V lost 4 bases and J 6 bases, leaving 14 bases between the germline ends. Per the germline V gene, CDR1 is SGHNT and CDR2 is YYREEE (reference sequence). The CDR3 loop reads CASSHAGMGEQYF. The CDR3 DNA is TGTGCCAGCAGCCACGCAGGGATGGGCGAGCAGTACTTC.

This clone was found many times. A junction boundary mismatches the germline segment, possibly from a read error. The chain is built from TRBV7-2 and TRBJ2-5; D may match TRBD1 or TRBD2 (6 bases each). The CDR3 totals 13 residues. Germline V gives CDR1 SGHTA, CDR2 FQGNSA. CDR3 coding DNA: TGTGCCAGCACCTTAGGAGGGGGAGAGACCCAGTACTTC. Its translation: CASTLGGGETQYF.

The chain combines TRBV7-9 with TRBJ1-1; D is uncertain. V lost 0 bases, J lost 5 bases, and 10 bases lay in between. Germline V gene sequence: CDR1 SEHNR, CDR2 FQNEAQ (reference sequence). The CDR3 runs 14 residues. In nucleotides, the CDR3 is TGTGCCAGCAGCTTAGCGACCGCCAAAACTGAAGCTTTCTTT. Protein: CASSLATAKTEAFF. Based on the CDR3 plus reference TRBV7-9 and TRBJ1-1, the full variable domain is DTGVSQNPRHKITKRGQNVTFRCDPISEHNRLYWYRQTLGQGPEFLTYFQNEAQLEKSRLLSDRFSAERPKGSFSTLEIQRTEQGDSAMYLCASSLATAKTEAFFGQGTRLTVV.

The chain recombines TRBV7-9 with TRBJ1-4; 7 bases line up with TRBD1. Germline CDR1 and CDR2: SEHNR and FQNEAQ (reference sequence). The CDR3 is 16 residues long. Losses at the gene ends were 3 bases for V and 7 bases for J; bases not matched to a gene: 11. CDR3 sequence: CASSFPRGGSSEKLFF. As DNA, the CDR3 is TGTGCCAGCAGCTTCCCGAGAGGGGGCTCGAGTGAAAAACTGTTTTTT.

Here the CDR3 DNA reads TGTGCCAGCAGCTTGGGGGGGACTAATGAAAAACTGTTTTTT. Translation gives CASSLGGTNEKLFF. V and J are TRBV11-2 and TRBJ1-4; TRBD1 might be the D (5 bases). There are 14 residues in the CDR3. Germline CDR1 is SGHAT and CDR2 is FQNNGV. V was cut by 3 bases and J by 2 bases, with 7 bases left in between.

The chain links TRBV11-2 to TRBJ2-1; 7 nucleotides line up with TRBD1. CDR1 and CDR2 from the germline V gene are SGHAT and FQNNGV. Unmatched junction bases numbered 3, after V lost 0 bases and J lost 4 bases. This CDR3 is built from 15 residues. CDR3 loop: CASSLDGTEYNEQFF. CDR3 DNA sequence: TGTGCCAGCAGCTTAGATGGGACAGAGTACAATGAGCAGTTCTTC.

The chain uses TRBV7-6 and TRBJ1-1; D possibly corresponds to TRBD1 (6 bases). The CDR3 covers 15 residues. Germline-derived CDR1 and CDR2 are SGHVS and FNYEAQ. Trimming shortened V by 5 bases and J by 5 bases, and 18 bases separated the two germline ends. This CDR3 is CASSRIGGVRTEAFF. The CDR3 DNA sequence: TGTGCCAGCAGCAGAATAGGGGGTGTTCGGACTGAAGCTTTCTTT.